The 3 T cell receptor beta chains below come from one sample, sequenced in a study of blood T cell repertoires in COVID-19. Method: immunoSEQ multiplex PCR; TCRdb's copy keeps in-frame clones and lacks some. Counted here are about 50,000 clones, around 87% occurring once; the ten biggest clones make up 5.5% to 7.5%. The sample was peripheral blood. Receptor source: a man aged 45 to 65 with active COVID-19.

This clone is a singleton in its sample. V is TRBV23-1 and J is TRBJ2-7; possibly TRBD2 for D (6 bases). TRBV23-1 is filed as an ORF, its function uncertain. The CDR3 covers 14 residues. The germline V and J ends were trimmed by 8 bases and 3 bases, with 17 bases remaining between them. The CDR3 here is CASRPGDTIYEQYF. Here the CDR3 DNA reads TGCGCCAGCCGTCCGGGAGACACCATCTACGAGCAGTACTTC.

The table lists this clone with a count of one. The chain employs TRBV5-1 and TRBJ2-3, with TRBD2 matching 9 bases. Trimming at V came to 0 bases and at J to 6 bases, leaving 11 bases not matched to a gene. Per the germline V gene, CDR1 is SGHRS and CDR2 is YFSETQ. The CDR3 has 17 residues. CDR3 loop: CASSLAYIGGGEDTQYF. CDR3 DNA sequence: TGCGCCAGCAGCTTGGCCTATATTGGCGGGGGGGAGGATACGCAGTATTTT.

The chain couples TRBV3-1 (or the pseudogene TRBV3-2) to TRBJ2-7, with no clear D. The germline V and J ends were trimmed by 1 base and 0 bases, with 7 bases remaining between them. The CDR3 sequence is 14 residues long. Germline assignment: CDR1 LGHDT and CDR2 YNNKEL (reference sequence). The CDR3 bases are TGTGCCAGCAGCCAAGTACACAGCTCCTACGAGCAGTACTTC. The encoded protein is CASSQVHSSYEQYF.